This T cell receptor (beta chain) was identified during a study of T cells in Graves' hyperthyroidism and ophthalmopathy. General study points: Clonotypes that were expanded in thyroid above 0.001 mostly appeared in blood too. Patients with ophthalmopathy were separated from those with stable hyperthyroidism by a 13 V-J model. Prediction of ophthalmopathy progression came a median around 6 months pre-onset.

Stable hyperthyroidism: no ophthalmopathy progression over 18 months of follow-up. CDR1 SGHAT and CDR2 FQNNGV come from the germline V gene. The length of the CDR3 is 15 residues. Concerning this clonotype: Antigen unknown. Mismatch with germline at one junction end may stem from a read error.

RNA transcripts were the template for amplifying TCR beta CDR3 regions. The primer set for the first-round RT-PCR of the TCR CDR3 was HTBI. In TCRdb, the multiplex PCR reads were re-called with MiXCR into one record per CDR3 protein. This sample has a few hundred thousand distinct CDR3 sequences, with around 45% found just once. The receptor comes from a woman aged 18-30 years with Graves' hyperthyroidism. The chain has TRBV11-2 and TRBJ2-6; perhaps TRBD2 as D (5 bases). The sample consisted of peripheral blood or thyroid tissue (not recorded which). CDR3 DNA sequence: TGTGCCAGCAGCCCCCAACGGCCCGGGGACAACGTCCTGACTTTC. Its protein is CASSPQRPGDNVLTF. Combining the CDR3 with reference TRBV11-2 and TRBJ2-6 gives the whole variable domain EAGVAQSPRYKIIEKRQSVAFWCNPISGHATLYWYQQILGQGPKLLIQFQNNGVVDDSQLPKDRFSAERLKGVDSTLKIQPAKLEDSAVYLCASSPQRPGDNVLTFGAGSRLTVL.